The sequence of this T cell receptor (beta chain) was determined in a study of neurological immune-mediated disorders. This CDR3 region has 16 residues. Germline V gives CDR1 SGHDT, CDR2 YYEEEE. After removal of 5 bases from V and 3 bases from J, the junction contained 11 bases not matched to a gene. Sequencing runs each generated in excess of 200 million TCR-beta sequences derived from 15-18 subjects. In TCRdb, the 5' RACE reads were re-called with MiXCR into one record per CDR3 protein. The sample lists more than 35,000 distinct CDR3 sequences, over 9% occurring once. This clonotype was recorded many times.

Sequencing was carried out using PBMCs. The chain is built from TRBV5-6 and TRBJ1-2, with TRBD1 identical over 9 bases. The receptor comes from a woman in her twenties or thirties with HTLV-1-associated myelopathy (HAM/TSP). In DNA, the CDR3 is TGTGCCAGCAGACCGCCACAGGGGGCGGATTACTATGGCTACACCTTC. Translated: CASRPPQGADYYGYTF.